Following are 23 T cell receptor beta chains from one sample sequenced in a study of T-cell memory formation after mild COVID-19. TCRdb re-called the 5' RACE reads through MiXCR, storing one row per CDR3 protein. The sample includes some 120,000 distinct CDR3 sequences, about a sixth of them seen just once. Sequencing was done on a sample of PBMCs or a T cell subset sorted from them (not recorded which). The source of these receptors is a man between 18 and 35 years old who had mild COVID-19 (a few samples of this study predate the infection). Cell type and time point are not known.

The chain couples TRBV7-2 to TRBJ2-1, with 8 positions matching TRBD2. The CDR3 loop spans 15 amino acids. The ends lost 5 bases at V and 7 bases at J; junction bases unmatched: 10. The V gene's germline CDR1 is SGHTA and CDR2 FQGNSA. CDR3 loop: CASSLRLAGSNEQFF. The CDR3 DNA reads TGTGCCAGCAGCCTTAGGTTAGCGGGGAGTAATGAGCAGTTCTTC.

This clonotype occurred a few times. V is TRBV28 and J is TRBJ2-5, with TRBD2 matching over 12 bases. Germline CDR1 reads MDHEN; CDR2 reads SYDVKM. The V and J ends lost 3 bases and 5 bases, in that order; junction bases with no gene match: 13. This CDR3 is built from 18 residues. CDR3 coding DNA: TGTGCCAGCAGTTTCAGCGAGCTAGCGGGGGGGCCTTGGGAGACCCAGTACTTC. This gives the protein CASSFSELAGGPWETQYF.

The rearrangement uses TRBV2 and TRBJ2-4; TRBD2 matches at 7 bases. The trim removed 2 bases at V and 0 bases at J, leaving 4 bases unmatched. Germline loops: CDR1 SNHLY, CDR2 FYNNEI. CDR3 length equals 16 residues. This chain's CDR3 is CASSEQAGVAKNIQYF. In DNA form, the CDR3 reads TGTGCCAGCAGTGAACAGGCGGGGGTAGCCAAAAACATTCAGTACTTC.

The chain has TRBV20-1 and TRBJ1-5; D gene unclear. Trimming cost V 3 bases and J 11 bases, with 14 bases left between them. Germline V gene sequence: CDR1 DFQATT, CDR2 SNEGSKA (reference sequence). The CDR3 extends over 12 amino acids. CDR3 sequence: CSASVSERAQHF. CDR3 bases: TGCAGTGCTAGTGTCAGTGAGCGGGCCCAGCATTTT.

The V and J genes are TRBV7-2 and TRBJ2-3, with 14 bases that match TRBD2. V trimming: 2 bases; J trimming: 0 bases; junction bases outside the gene matches: 1. The CDR3 totals 17 residues. Germline CDR1 is SGHTA and CDR2 is FQGNSA. CDR3: CASSLRLAGGSTDTQYF. The CDR3 nucleotides are TGTGCCAGCAGCTTACGACTAGCGGGGGGGAGCACAGATACGCAGTATTTT.

The V gene is TRBV6-5, the J gene TRBJ2-7; D is perhaps TRBD2 (6 bases). V shed 0 bases and J shed 0 bases, with 12 bases lying between them. This CDR3 is 16 amino acids long. Germline V gene lookup returns CDR1 MNHEY and CDR2 SVGAGI. This CDR3 reads CASSYSGGVSSYEQYF. The CDR3 DNA reads as TGTGCCAGCAGTTACTCCGGCGGGGTTAGCTCCTACGAGCAGTACTTC.

This clonotype was counted only a few times. This rearrangement joins TRBV4-3 to TRBJ1-6; 10 bases map to TRBD1. The V and J ends lost 6 bases and 7 bases, in that order; junction bases with no gene match: 9. The CDR3 loop spans 16 amino acids. Germline V lookup: CDR1 LGHNA, CDR2 YSLEER. The CDR3, as DNA: TGCGCCAGCAGGTCCCGGGACAGGGGCGAGAATTCACCCCTCCACTTT. Protein product: CASRSRDRGENSPLHF.

This clonotype occurred a few times. The V call is TRBV6-2 or TRBV6-3, the J call TRBJ2-7, with D possibly being TRBD1 (6 bases). V shed 2 bases and J shed 2 bases, with 10 bases lying between them. In germline, CDR1 is MNHEY, CDR2 SVGEGT. The CDR3 is 14 residues long. This chain's CDR3 is CASSYQQGAYEQYF. Written as DNA, the CDR3 is TGTGCCAGCAGTTACCAACAGGGAGCCTACGAGCAGTACTTC.

The chain couples TRBV7-3 to TRBJ1-2; D gene unclear. Germline-derived CDR1 and CDR2 are SGHTA and FQGTGA. The CDR3 extends over 18 amino acids. V was pared by 1 base and J by 3 bases, with 21 bases between. This chain's CDR3 is CASSLMSTDRLQDYGYTF. The CDR3 DNA reads TGTGCCAGCAGCTTAATGAGCACAGACCGTCTCCAAGACTATGGCTACACCTTC.

The genes are TRBV4-2 and TRBJ1-2, with a weak D call TRBD1 (6 bases). CDR3 length: 18 amino acids. The germline gives CDR1 LGHNA, CDR2 YNFKEQ. V dropped 1 base and J dropped 0 bases, with 18 bases sitting between them. This CDR3 is CASSQGVTGFSTNYGYTF. The CDR3 DNA reads as TGTGCCAGCAGCCAAGGGGTAACAGGGTTCTCGACTAACTATGGCTACACCTTC.

This clonotype has a handful of counts. The J gene is TRBJ2-5, the V gene TRBV4-1; 9 bases line up with TRBD2. The CDR3 runs 14 residues. Germline trimming cut 3 bases from V and 6 bases from J; bases unmatched to any gene: 5. Germline V CDR1 and CDR2: MGHRA, YSYEKL. The CDR3 sequence is CASSQGTSSQTQYF. In nucleotides, the CDR3 is TGCGCCAGCAGCCAGGGGACTAGCTCGCAGACCCAGTACTTC.

V gene TRBV5-1 combines with J gene TRBJ2-7; weak D call: TRBD2 (5 bases). Deletions cut 0 bases from V and 6 bases from J, with 13 bases between. Germline-derived CDR1 and CDR2 are SGHRS and YFSETQ. The CDR3 runs 14 residues. In DNA, the CDR3 is TGCGCCAGCAGCTTGGTGCCGGGGTCGGGCGAGCAGTACTTC. It specifies CASSLVPGSGEQYF.

This clonotype has a count of ten or more. The J gene is TRBJ2-7, the V gene TRBV12-3 or TRBV12-4, with 11 bases aligning to TRBD2. Trimming at V came to 7 bases and at J to 1 base, leaving 3 bases not matched to a gene. The CDR3 runs 14 residues. CDR3 nucleotide sequence: TGTGCCAGCAAGATAGCGGGGGGGTCCTACGAGCAGTACTTC. It translates to CASKIAGGSYEQYF.

This clonotype has just a few counts. The chain is built from TRBV6-5 and TRBJ1-1, with D possibly TRBD1 on 5 matching bases. V was cut by 6 bases and J by 0 bases, with 14 bases left in between. This CDR3 contains 15 residues. CDR1 and CDR2 from the germline V gene are MNHEY and SVGAGI. The CDR3 DNA reads as TGTGCCAGCAGCCCACACGGGGGGGTGAACACTGAAGCTTTCTTT. Protein: CASSPHGGVNTEAFF.

The chain combines TRBV3-1 with TRBJ2-5; D gene uncertain. The V and J ends lost 3 bases and 5 bases respectively, with 13 bases between them. CDR1 and CDR2 (germline): LGHDT, YNNKEL (reference sequence). The CDR3 has 14 residues. The CDR3, as DNA: TGTGCCAGCAGCCAGGATACTACGTGGGAGACCCAGTACTTC. Its protein is CASSQDTTWETQYF.

In its sample, this clonotype was seen a few times. The gene calls are TRBV6-6 and TRBJ2-3; D might be TRBD1 or TRBD2, each matching 5 bases. The CDR3 has 15 residues. Germline CDR1 is MNHNY and CDR2 is SVGAGI (reference sequence). Trimming shortened V by 5 bases and J by 4 bases, and 16 bases separated the two germline ends. This chain's CDR3 is CASSPSGGFADTQYF. The CDR3 DNA follows: TGTGCCAGCAGTCCCTCTGGGGGTTTCGCAGATACGCAGTATTTT.

The chain has TRBV7-2 and TRBJ2-1; D remains ambiguous. The CDR3 totals 14 residues. Germline V gives CDR1 SGHTA, CDR2 FQGNSA. The V end was cut by 1 base, the J end by 5 bases, with 9 bases between. CDR3 amino acids: CASSLEYYNNEQFF. The CDR3 nucleotides read TGTGCCAGCAGCTTAGAATACTACAACAATGAGCAGTTCTTC.

This clonotype came up a few times. The chain joins TRBV12-3 or TRBV12-4 to TRBJ1-2; unclear D gene. The CDR3 extends over 14 amino acids. The germline V and J ends were trimmed by 7 bases and 1 base, with 13 bases remaining between them. CDR3 DNA: TGTGCCAGCACCCAAGAGGCTTTTAACTATGGCTACACCTTC. Translated: CASTQEAFNYGYTF.

This clonotype was observed a few times. The chain carries TRBV12-3 or TRBV12-4 and TRBJ2-5; D is possibly TRBD2 (6 bases). CDR3 length: 14 amino acids. Trimming cost V 3 bases and J 5 bases, with 13 bases left between them. The chain's CDR3 is CASSFWGVGETQYF. The CDR3 region has the DNA TGTGCCAGCAGTTTCTGGGGGGTCGGCGAGACCCAGTACTTC.

The chain links TRBV12-3 or TRBV12-4 to TRBJ2-1; D could derive from TRBD1 or TRBD2 (5 bases each). There are 11 residues in the CDR3. Trimming took off 1 base at V and 12 bases at J, with 7 bases between the two ends. Here the CDR3 DNA reads TGTGCCAGCAGTTTAGAGAGGGGGCAGTTCTTC. Translation: CASSLERGQFF.

The V and J genes are TRBV19 and TRBJ1-4, with a possible D match to TRBD1 (5 bases). The CDR3 extends over 16 amino acids. The germline gives CDR1 LNHDA, CDR2 SQIVND (reference sequence). Trimming pared 4 bases from V and 4 bases from J, leaving 16 bases between. The CDR3 region is CASSTVQASYNEKLFF. Here the CDR3 DNA reads TGTGCCAGTAGTACGGTACAGGCATCGTATAATGAAAAACTGTTTTTT.

The genes are TRBV7-3 and TRBJ1-1, with D hard to call. Germline V CDR1 and CDR2: SGHTA, FQGTGA. Trimming removed 5 bases at V and 6 bases at J, with 19 bases between. The CDR3 has 15 residues. The CDR3 coding sequence is TGTGCCAGCAGCACCTACTTGCTACTGAGCCCTGAAGCTTTCTTT. This gives the protein CASSTYLLLSPEAFF.

The chain employs TRBV7-8 and TRBJ2-5; no firm D call. The CDR3 is 10 amino acids. Germline CDR1 and CDR2: SGHVS and FQNEAQ. V lost 3 bases and J 5 bases, leaving 1 base between the germline ends. The CDR3 DNA reads as TGTGCCAGCAGCTTTGAGACCCAGTACTTC. This gives the protein CASSFETQYF.